This T cell receptor beta chain came from a study of blood T cell repertoires in COVID-19. About the study: The study drew acute and convalescent COVID-19 samples from the United States, Italy and Spain. PBMCs, B-cell-depleted T cells, or T cells provided the cDNA or gDNA that made up the material.

Per the authors' pipeline: The authors estimated nucleated cell counts from reference gene primer amplification. Using immunoSEQ multiplex PCR, the repertoire was profiled, and TCRdb retains in-frame clones only, with some absent. Clone size and the V and J calls come from that table; the DNA yielded D and trimming. The table has about 77,000 clones, around four fifths seen once. In germline, CDR1 is MNHNY, CDR2 SVGAGI (reference sequence). The V end was cut by 0 bases, the J end by 6 bases, with 4 bases between. The CDR3 totals 12 residues. The clonotype comes from a man aged 60 to 69 with acute or convalescent COVID-19. Input material: peripheral blood. The V and J genes are TRBV6-6 and TRBJ2-3; D is undetermined. This CDR3 is CASSYSRDTQYF. Here the CDR3 DNA reads TGTGCCAGCAGTTACTCGCGTGATACGCAGTATTTT.